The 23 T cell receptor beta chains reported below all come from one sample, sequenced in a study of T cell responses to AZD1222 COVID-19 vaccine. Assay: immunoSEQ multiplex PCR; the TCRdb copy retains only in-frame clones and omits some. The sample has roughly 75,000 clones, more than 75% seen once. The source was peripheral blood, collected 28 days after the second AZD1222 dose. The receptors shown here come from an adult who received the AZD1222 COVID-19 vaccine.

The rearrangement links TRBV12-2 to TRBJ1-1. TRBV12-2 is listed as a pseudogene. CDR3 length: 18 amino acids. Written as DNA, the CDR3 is TGTGCAAGTCGCTTACTCGGGGGACTTGGACCGATGAACACTGAAGCTTTCTTT. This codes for CASRLLGGLGPMNTEAFF.

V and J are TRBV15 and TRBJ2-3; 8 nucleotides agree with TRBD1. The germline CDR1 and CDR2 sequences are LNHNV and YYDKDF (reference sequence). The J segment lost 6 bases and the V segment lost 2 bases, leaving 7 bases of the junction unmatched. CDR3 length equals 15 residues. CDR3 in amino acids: CATSRPTGAWDTQYF. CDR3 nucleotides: TGTGCCACCAGCAGACCGACAGGGGCTTGGGATACGCAGTATTTT.

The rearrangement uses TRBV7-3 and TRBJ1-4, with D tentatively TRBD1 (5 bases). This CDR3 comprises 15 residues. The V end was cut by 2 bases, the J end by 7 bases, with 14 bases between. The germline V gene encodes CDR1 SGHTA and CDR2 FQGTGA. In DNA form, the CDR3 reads TGTGCCAGCAGCTTAGGGGCAGGTCCGGGTGAAAAACTGTTTTTT. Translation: CASSLGAGPGEKLFF.

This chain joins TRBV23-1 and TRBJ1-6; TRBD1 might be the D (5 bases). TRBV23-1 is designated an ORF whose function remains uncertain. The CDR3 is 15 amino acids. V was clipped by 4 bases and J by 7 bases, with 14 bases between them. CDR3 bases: TGCGCCAGCAGTCGGGACGGGCTTGGGAATTCACCCCTCCACTTT. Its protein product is CASSRDGLGNSPLHF.

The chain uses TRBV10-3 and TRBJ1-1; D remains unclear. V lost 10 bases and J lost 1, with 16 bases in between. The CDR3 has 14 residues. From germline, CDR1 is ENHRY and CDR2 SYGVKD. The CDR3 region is CATTPRTENTEAFF. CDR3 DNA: TGTGCCACAACCCCTCGGACGGAGAACACTGAAGCTTTCTTT.

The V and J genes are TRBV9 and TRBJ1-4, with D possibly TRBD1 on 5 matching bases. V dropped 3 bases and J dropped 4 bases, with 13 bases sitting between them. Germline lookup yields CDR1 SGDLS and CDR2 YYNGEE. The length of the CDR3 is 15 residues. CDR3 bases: TGTGCCAGCAGCGAGAAGGGAAGGGGTAATGAAAAACTGTTTTTT. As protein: CASSEKGRGNEKLFF.

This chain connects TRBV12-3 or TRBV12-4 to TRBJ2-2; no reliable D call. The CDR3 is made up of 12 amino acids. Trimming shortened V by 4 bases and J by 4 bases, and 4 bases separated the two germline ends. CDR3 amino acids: CASSYITGELFF. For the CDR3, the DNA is TGTGCCAGCAGTTATATCACCGGGGAGCTGTTTTTT.

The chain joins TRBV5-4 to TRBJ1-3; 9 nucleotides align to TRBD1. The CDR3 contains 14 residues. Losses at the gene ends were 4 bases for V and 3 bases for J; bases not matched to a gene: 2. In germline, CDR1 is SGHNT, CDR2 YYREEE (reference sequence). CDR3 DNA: TGTGCCAGCAGCACAGGGGGCGGTGGAAACACCATATATTTT. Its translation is CASSTGGGGNTIYF.

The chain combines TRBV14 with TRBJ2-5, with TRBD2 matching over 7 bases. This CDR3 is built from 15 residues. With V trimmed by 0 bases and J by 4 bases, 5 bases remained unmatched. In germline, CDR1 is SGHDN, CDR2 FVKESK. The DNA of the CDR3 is TGTGCCAGCAGCCAAGAAATGGGGGGGAGAGAGACCCAGTACTTC. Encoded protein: CASSQEMGGRETQYF.

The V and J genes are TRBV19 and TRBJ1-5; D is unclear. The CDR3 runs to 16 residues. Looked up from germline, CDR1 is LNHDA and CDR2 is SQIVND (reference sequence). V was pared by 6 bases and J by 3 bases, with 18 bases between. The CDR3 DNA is TGTGCCAGTAGGGCTCCCGGTGGATCCCCCAATCAGCCCCAGCATTTT. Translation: CASRAPGGSPNQPQHF.

The CDR3: CASRRPAGGMETQYF. CDR3 in DNA: TGTGCCAGCCGACGTCCCGCGGGGGGTATGGAGACCCAGTACTTC. The chain employs TRBV6-5 and TRBJ2-5; TRBD2 matches at 8 bases. This CDR3 comprises 15 residues. The V gene end was trimmed by 8 bases and the J gene end by 5 bases; junction bases not matched to a gene: 13. Germline values: CDR1 MNHEY, CDR2 SVGAGI.

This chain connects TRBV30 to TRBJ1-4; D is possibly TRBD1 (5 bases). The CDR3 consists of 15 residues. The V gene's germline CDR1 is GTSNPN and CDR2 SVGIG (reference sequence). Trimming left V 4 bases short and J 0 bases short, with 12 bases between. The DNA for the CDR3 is TGTGCCTGGAACGGGGCCTCTGCAACTAATGAAAAACTGTTTTTT. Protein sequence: CAWNGASATNEKLFF. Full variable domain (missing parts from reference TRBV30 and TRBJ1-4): SQTIHQWPATLVQPVGSPLSLECTVEGTSNPNLYWYRQAAGRGLQLLFYSVGIGQISSEVPQNLSASRPQDRQFILSSKKLLLSDSGFYLCAWNGASATNEKLFFGSGTQLSVL.

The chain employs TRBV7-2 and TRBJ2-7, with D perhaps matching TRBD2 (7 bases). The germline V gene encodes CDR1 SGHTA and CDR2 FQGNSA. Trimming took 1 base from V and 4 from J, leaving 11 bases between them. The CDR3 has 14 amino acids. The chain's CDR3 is CASSLGGGSYEQYF. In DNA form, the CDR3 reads TGTGCCAGCAGCTTAGGCGGGGGCAGTTACGAGCAGTACTTC.

The CDR3 bases are TGTGCCAGCAGCCCGGACAGGGGAGACTATGGCTACACCTTC. It translates to CASSPDRGDYGYTF. This chain links TRBV7-8 with TRBJ1-2; 9 nucleotides align to TRBD1. Germline V CDR1 and CDR2: SGHVS, FQNEAQ. V shed 5 bases, J shed 3 bases, and the junction held 4 bases outside the gene matches. The CDR3 spans 14 residues.

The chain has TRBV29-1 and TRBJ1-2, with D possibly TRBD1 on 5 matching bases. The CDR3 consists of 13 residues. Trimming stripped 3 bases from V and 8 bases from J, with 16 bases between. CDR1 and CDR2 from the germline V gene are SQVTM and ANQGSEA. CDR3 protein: CSVDLTGGGGYTF. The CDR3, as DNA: TGCAGCGTTGATCTCACAGGAGGTGGGGGCTACACCTTC.

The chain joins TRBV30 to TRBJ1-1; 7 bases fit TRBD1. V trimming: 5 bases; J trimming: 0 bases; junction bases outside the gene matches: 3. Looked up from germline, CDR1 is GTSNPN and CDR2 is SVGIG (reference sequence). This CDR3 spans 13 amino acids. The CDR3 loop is CAWDRAMNTEAFF. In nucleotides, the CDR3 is TGTGCCTGGGACAGGGCCATGAACACTGAAGCTTTCTTT. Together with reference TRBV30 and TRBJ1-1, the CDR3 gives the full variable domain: SQTIHQWPATLVQPVGSPLSLECTVEGTSNPNLYWYRQAAGRGLQLLFYSVGIGQISSEVPQNLSASRPQDRQFILSSKKLLLSDSGFYLCAWDRAMNTEAFFGQGTRLTVV.

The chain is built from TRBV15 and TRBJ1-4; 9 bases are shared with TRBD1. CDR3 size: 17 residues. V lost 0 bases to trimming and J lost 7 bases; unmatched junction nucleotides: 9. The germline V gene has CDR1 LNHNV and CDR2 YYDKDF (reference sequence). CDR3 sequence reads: CATSRDQDNRGLEKLFF. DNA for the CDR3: TGTGCCACCAGCAGAGATCAGGATAACAGGGGGCTTGAAAAACTGTTTTTT.

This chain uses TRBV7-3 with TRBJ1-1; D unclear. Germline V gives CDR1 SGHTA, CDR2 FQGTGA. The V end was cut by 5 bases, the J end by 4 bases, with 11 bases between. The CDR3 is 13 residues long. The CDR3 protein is CASSLMPGTEAFF. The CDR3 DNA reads TGTGCCAGCAGCCTTATGCCGGGCACTGAAGCTTTCTTT.

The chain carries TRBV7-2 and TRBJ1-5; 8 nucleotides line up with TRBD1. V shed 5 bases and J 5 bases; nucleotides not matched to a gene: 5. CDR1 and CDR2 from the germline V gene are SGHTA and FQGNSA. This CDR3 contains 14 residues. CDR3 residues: CASSHDRGDQPQHF. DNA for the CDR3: TGTGCCAGCAGCCATGACAGGGGCGATCAGCCCCAGCATTTT.

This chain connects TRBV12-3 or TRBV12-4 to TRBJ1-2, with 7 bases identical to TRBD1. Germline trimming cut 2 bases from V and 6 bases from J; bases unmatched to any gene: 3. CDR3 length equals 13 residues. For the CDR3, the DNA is TGTGCCAGCAGTTTATCAGGGGGTAATGGCTACACCTTC. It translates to CASSLSGGNGYTF.

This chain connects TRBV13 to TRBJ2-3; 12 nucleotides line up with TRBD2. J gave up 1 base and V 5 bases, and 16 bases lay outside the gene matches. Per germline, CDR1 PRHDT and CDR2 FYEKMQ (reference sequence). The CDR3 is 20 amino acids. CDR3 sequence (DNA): TGTGCCAGCAGCCGAAAACCTCCTAGCGGGGGGGGTTCGGGCACAGATACGCAGTATTTT. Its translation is CASSRKPPSGGGSGTDTQYF.

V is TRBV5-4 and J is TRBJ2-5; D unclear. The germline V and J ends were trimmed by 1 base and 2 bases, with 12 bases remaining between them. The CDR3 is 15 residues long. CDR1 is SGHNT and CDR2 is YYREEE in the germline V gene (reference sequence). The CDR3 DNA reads TGTGCCAGCAGCTTGTTGGGCGGAGCTCAAGAGACCCAGTACTTC. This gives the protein CASSLLGGAQETQYF.

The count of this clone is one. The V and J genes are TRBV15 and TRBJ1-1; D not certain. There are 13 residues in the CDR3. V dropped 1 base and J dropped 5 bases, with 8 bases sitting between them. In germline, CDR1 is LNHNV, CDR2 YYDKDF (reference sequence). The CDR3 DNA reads TGTGCCACCAGCAGAGGGGCGAGGACTGAAGCTTTCTTT. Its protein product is CATSRGARTEAFF.